Shown below are 10 T cell receptor beta chains from a single sample sequenced in a study of cytomegalovirus exposure and HLA in healthy donors (TCRdb year 2017). The library relied on the immunoSEQ multiplex PCR assay. The multiplex PCR relied on a mix of 60 forward primers for TCR Vbeta segments and 13 reverse primers for TCR Jbeta segments. TCRdb stores this immuneACCESS table with in-frame sequences only. Part of the clones is absent; in the studies checked, under half of the shortfall reflects unresolved V genes, and no reason is known for the rest. A total of over 130,000 clones appear in this sample, approximately 82% of them only once. The ten largest account for about 1.4% of the sample. The sequenced sample consisted of PBMCs. These receptors all stem from a man aged 30 to 45 in good health and CMV-seropositive.

The chain employs TRBV2 and TRBJ2-7; 8 positions agree with TRBD1. From germline, CDR1 is SNHLY and CDR2 FYNNEI. The ends lost 2 bases at V and 7 bases at J; junction bases unmatched: 7. This CDR3 spans 14 amino acids. The CDR3, as DNA: TGTGCCAGCAGTGAATACAGGACAGGGAGTGAGCAGTACTTC. Its translation is CASSEYRTGSEQYF.

This clone was found once. The genes are TRBV7-8 and TRBJ2-6, with TRBD2 as a possible D gene (5 bases). The V end lost 1 base, the J end lost 0 bases, and 7 bases lay between the germline ends. Looked up from germline, CDR1 is SGHVS and CDR2 is FQNEAQ. The CDR3 has 16 amino acids. The CDR3 protein is CASSLGLFSGANVLTF. The CDR3 DNA follows: TGTGCCAGCAGCTTAGGACTATTCTCTGGGGCCAACGTCCTGACTTTC.

The genes are TRBV7-8 and TRBJ1-4; D remains unclear. Germline V gene data show CDR1 as SGHVS and CDR2 as FQNEAQ. Trimming shortened V by 5 bases and J by 3 bases, and 7 bases separated the two germline ends. This CDR3 has 13 amino acids. CDR3 protein: CASSTVANEKLFF. CDR3 nucleotide sequence: TGTGCCAGCAGCACTGTAGCTAATGAAAAACTGTTTTTT. Filled out from reference TRBV7-8 and TRBJ1-4, the complete variable domain reads GAGVSQSPRYKVAKRGQDVALRCDPISGHVSLFWYQQALGQGPEFLTYFQNEAQLDKSGLPSDRFFAERPEGSVSTLKIQRTQQEDSAVYLCASSTVANEKLFFGSGTQLSVL.

The chain combines TRBV6-5 with TRBJ1-6; TRBD1 agrees at 7 bases. Germline lookup yields CDR1 MNHEY and CDR2 SVGAGI. V shed 4 bases, J shed 7 bases, and the junction held 10 bases outside the gene matches. The CDR3 has 16 amino acids. The CDR3 region has the DNA TGTGCCAGCAGTTTCCAACAGGGGTTAGGCAATTCACCCCTCCACTTT. Translated, it gives CASSFQQGLGNSPLHF.

As DNA, the CDR3 is TGCGCCAGCAGTGAGTGGGGGGACAGCACAGATACGCAGTATTTT. Protein product: CASSEWGDSTDTQYF. V and J are TRBV10-1 and TRBJ2-3; maybe TRBD2 (6 bases). The CDR3 totals 15 residues. Germline loops: CDR1 WNHNN, CDR2 SYGVQD (reference sequence). Trimming removed 1 base from V and 0 bases from J, with 8 bases in between.

The chain links TRBV5-1 to TRBJ1-2; D gene ambiguous. The V gene lost 0 bases and the J gene lost 4 bases, with 13 bases spanning the gap. The CDR3 runs 15 residues. Germline loops: CDR1 SGHRS, CDR2 YFSETQ. The CDR3 loop is CASSLDLTTPYGYTF. The CDR3 DNA sequence: TGCGCCAGCAGCTTGGACCTGACAACCCCCTATGGCTACACCTTC.

The chain employs TRBV6-5 and TRBJ1-1; D possibly corresponds to TRBD1 (5 bases). CDR3 length equals 15 residues. Germline V gene lookup returns CDR1 MNHEY and CDR2 SVGAGI. V lost 4 bases to trimming and J lost 4 bases, with 16 bases between them. The CDR3 DNA is TGTGCCAGCAGTTTATCCACCCCCCAGGGCACTGAAGCTTTCTTT. It translates to CASSLSTPQGTEAFF.

J is TRBJ2-3 and V is TRBV6-1, with 7 bases aligning to TRBD1. There are 13 residues in the CDR3. CDR1 and CDR2 (germline): MNHNS, SASEGT. The junction had 1 base not matched to a gene; V was cut back by 6 bases and J by 1 base. The CDR3 sequence is CASRDRGTDTQYF. The CDR3, as DNA: TGTGCCAGCAGAGACAGGGGCACAGATACGCAGTATTTT.

Only one count was recorded for this clone. This chain uses TRBV27 with TRBJ2-7, with D perhaps TRBD2 (5 bases). V lost 4 bases to trimming and J lost 6 bases, with 13 bases between them. Germline CDR1 reads MNHEY; CDR2 reads SMNVEV (reference sequence). The CDR3 contains 13 residues. The CDR3 reads CASSSPARGEQYF. As DNA, the CDR3 is TGTGCCAGCAGTTCCCCGGCCCGGGGCGAGCAGTACTTC.

This rearrangement joins TRBV27 to TRBJ1-1; 9 positions agree with TRBD1. Trimming removed 6 bases from V and 2 bases from J; junction bases left unmatched: 7. The V gene's germline CDR1 is MNHEY and CDR2 SMNVEV (reference sequence). This CDR3 is built from 15 residues. CDR3 loop: CASSPLTGGNTEAFF. Written as DNA, the CDR3 is TGTGCCAGCAGCCCCTTGACAGGGGGTAACACTGAAGCTTTCTTT.